A single sample gave rise to the 22 T cell receptor beta chains below, sequenced in a study of T cell repertoires in cytomegalovirus infection. For these receptors, no antigen is known. From the reads, TCRdb called clonotypes with MiXCR, one entry per CDR3 protein. Counted here are about 920,000 distinct CDR3 sequences, approximately 30% occurring once; the ten biggest clones make up under 15%. The sequencing used cultured CD8+ T cells from PBMCs, collected from culture after CMV antigen stimulation. Receptors originate from a human donor in good health (CMV status not recorded). Some clones in this sample may be carry-over from other donors' samples.

This clonotype was counted between two and nine times. V is TRBV24-1 and J is TRBJ2-5; TRBD2 matches at 12 bases. Germline CDR1 reads KGHDR; CDR2 reads SFDVKD. There are 17 residues in the CDR3. The J segment lost 0 bases and the V segment lost 4 bases, leaving 5 bases of the junction unmatched. The CDR3 DNA is TGTGCCACCAGTGACCCTACTAGCGGGGGGTACCAAGAGACCCAGTACTTC. This translates into CATSDPTSGGYQETQYF.

The CDR3 DNA reads as TGCAGTGCTAGAGATGGGATGAACACTGAAGCTTTCTTT. Its translation: CSARDGMNTEAFF. V usage is TRBV20-1 and J usage is TRBJ1-1; D gene ambiguous. V lost 0 bases and J 0 bases, leaving 5 bases between the germline ends. Germline values: CDR1 DFQATT, CDR2 SNEGSKA (reference sequence). The CDR3 consists of 13 residues.

A few counts support this clonotype. The J gene is TRBJ2-7, the V gene TRBV5-4, with TRBD2 matching over 10 bases. With 0 bases clipped from V and 4 bases from J, the junction kept 7 bases outside the gene matches. Germline assignment: CDR1 SGHNT and CDR2 YYREEE (reference sequence). This CDR3 has 16 amino acids. The CDR3 region is CASSLGLASGGYEQYF. The CDR3 DNA is TGTGCCAGCAGCTTGGGTCTGGCTAGCGGGGGTTACGAGCAGTACTTC.

This sequence joins TRBV6-5 and TRBJ2-5; D gene uncertain. The CDR3 is made up of 15 amino acids. Germline V gives CDR1 MNHEY, CDR2 SVGAGI. Deletions cut 0 bases from V and 2 bases from J, with 10 bases between. The CDR3 DNA sequence: TGTGCCAGCAGTTACTCTGGAGCTGAACAAGAGACCCAGTACTTC. It translates to CASSYSGAEQETQYF.

This clonotype was observed a handful of times. The chain is built from TRBV28 and TRBJ2-5; 9 bases agree with TRBD1. Germline CDR1 is MDHEN and CDR2 is SYDVKM. This CDR3 has 16 residues. With 5 bases clipped from V and 0 bases from J, the junction kept 7 bases outside the gene matches. The CDR3 protein is CASSPRQGENQETQYF. The CDR3, as DNA: TGTGCCAGCAGTCCCAGACAGGGGGAGAACCAAGAGACCCAGTACTTC.

The sample holds many counts of this clonotype. The chain uses TRBV7-8 and TRBJ2-2; D uncertain. Germline CDR1 reads SGHVS; CDR2 reads FQNEAQ. Between the trimmed V and J ends, which lost 2 bases and 6 bases, there was a span of 13 bases. The CDR3 covers 15 residues. CDR3 coding DNA: TGTGCCAGCAGCTTATGGTACAGTGTTCCCGGGGAGCTGTTTTTT. Encoded protein: CASSLWYSVPGELFF.

The chain links TRBV6-1 to TRBJ2-7, with 8 bases fitting TRBD1. CDR1 is MNHNS, CDR2 SASEGT, per germline. The CDR3 length is 15 residues. V trimming: 8 bases; J trimming: 7 bases; junction bases outside the gene matches: 16. This chain's CDR3 is CASFNTPGTGGEQYV. The CDR3 nucleotides are TGTGCCAGCTTTAACACTCCCGGGACAGGAGGAGAGCAGTACGTC.

The chain employs TRBV4-1 and TRBJ1-5; TRBD1 might be the D (5 bases). The CDR3 consists of 12 residues. The V end was cut by 1 base, the J end by 10 bases, with 8 bases between. Germline lookup yields CDR1 MGHRA and CDR2 YSYEKL. CDR3 in DNA: TGCGCCAGCAGCCAAGGGGGCGGCCCCCAGCATTTT. It is translated as CASSQGGGPQHF.

In regard to this clonotype: The junction does not match germline at one end; this may be a read error. The chain links TRBV9 to TRBJ1-1; D remains unclear. In germline, CDR1 is SGDLS, CDR2 YYNGEE. The CDR3 is 15 amino acids. CDR3 amino acids: CTSSVESGKGTEAFF. The CDR3, as DNA: TGTACCAGCAGCGTAGAATCGGGGAAGGGCACTGAAGCTTTCTTT. The full variable domain, in which reference TRBV9 and TRBJ1-1 provide the parts outside the CDR3, is DSGVTQTPKHLITATGQRVTLRCSPRSGDLSVYWYQQSLDQGLQFLIQYYNGEERAKGNILERFSAQQFPDLHSELNLSSLELGDSALYFCTSSVESGKGTEAFFGQGTRLTVV.

This clonotype has more than one count but fewer than ten. Because the CDR3's place on the DNA is in doubt, the DNA is left out and the CDR3 is given as listed by TCRdb. The chain has TRBV12-3 or TRBV12-4 and TRBJ1-1; the table's D gene call, TRBD1, was not cross checked with the DNA. Counting both end residues, the CDR3 totals 13 amino acids. The CDR3 reads CASILVGGTEAFF.

There are many counts of this clonotype. CDR3 sequence (DNA): TGTGCCAGCGAGAGCGAGAACACTGAAGCTTTCTTT. The encoded protein is CASESENTEAFF. The genes are TRBV7-9 and TRBJ1-1, with unresolved D. The V end was cut by 8 bases, the J end by 1 base, with 8 bases between. Germline V gene lookup returns CDR1 SEHNR and CDR2 FQNEAQ (reference sequence). The CDR3 is made up of 12 amino acids.

The chain links TRBV4-2 to TRBJ2-5; D is possibly TRBD2 (6 bases). The CDR3 totals 18 residues. Germline CDR1 is LGHNA and CDR2 is YNFKEQ. V lost 1 base to trimming and J lost 0 bases, with 18 bases between them. The CDR3 is CASSQVSGGGLNQETQYF. The CDR3 DNA reads TGTGCCAGCAGCCAAGTAAGTGGTGGAGGGCTCAACCAAGAGACCCAGTACTTC.

V gene TRBV2 combines with J gene TRBJ2-1; 13 bases map to TRBD2. The CDR3 has 15 residues. CDR1 SNHLY and CDR2 FYNNEI come from the germline V gene. V shed 4 bases and J 8 bases; nucleotides not matched to a gene: 5. The CDR3 bases are TGTGCCAGCAGTGGGCGACTAGCGGGGGGCTATGAGCAGTTCTTC. Protein: CASSGRLAGGYEQFF.

In its sample, this clonotype was seen a few times. The V call is TRBV2, the J call TRBJ1-4; 10 nucleotides agree with TRBD1. The germline V gene encodes CDR1 SNHLY and CDR2 FYNNEI. V trimming: 2 bases; J trimming: 4 bases; junction bases outside the gene matches: 10. CDR3 size: 18 residues. For the CDR3, the DNA is TGTGCCAGCAGTGAATTGGTGGACAGGGGGTATCTTAATGAAAAACTGTTTTTT. Amino acids: CASSELVDRGYLNEKLFF.

The table lists this clonotype with a few counts. The V call is TRBV19, the J call TRBJ2-3; D gene unclear. Trimming left V 3 bases short and J 5 bases short, with 15 bases between. This CDR3 region has 15 residues. Germline V gene data show CDR1 as LNHDA and CDR2 as SQIVND (reference sequence). The CDR3 DNA follows: TGTGCCAGTAGTATTGCGGCCGCCCGAGGAGATACGCAGTATTTT. This codes for CASSIAAARGDTQYF.

The table lists this clonotype with many counts. The chain is built from TRBV7-2 and TRBJ1-1; D is unclear. Trimming removed 1 base from V and 7 bases from J, with 7 bases in between. CDR3 length: 12 residues. Germline V gives CDR1 SGHTA, CDR2 FQGNSA. The CDR3 sequence: CASSLDFGEAFF. The CDR3 DNA reads TGTGCCAGCAGCTTAGACTTCGGTGAAGCTTTCTTT.

The rearrangement links TRBV4-1 to TRBJ1-2; unclear D gene. Trimming took off 0 bases at V and 6 bases at J, with 14 bases between the two ends. This CDR3 has 15 residues. Germline CDR1 MGHRA, CDR2 YSYEKL. This CDR3 reads CASSQEAPISDGYTF. The CDR3 DNA reads TGCGCCAGCAGCCAAGAAGCACCCATTTCGGATGGCTACACCTTC.

The table lists this clonotype with a few counts. This chain uses TRBV6-1 with TRBJ2-1, with 11 bases matching TRBD2. The germline CDR1 and CDR2 sequences are MNHNS and SASEGT. The length of the CDR3 is 15 residues. V gave up 7 bases and J gave up 6 bases; unmatched junction bases: 8. The CDR3 region has the DNA TGTGCCAGCACCCTTCCCGGGACTAGCGGCAATGAGCAGTTCTTC. Translated: CASTLPGTSGNEQFF.

This sequence joins TRBV6-2 or TRBV6-3 and TRBJ2-1; perhaps TRBD2 as D (7 bases). Trimming pared 2 bases from V and 8 bases from J, leaving 19 bases between. The length of the CDR3 is 16 residues. Germline-derived CDR1 and CDR2 are MNHEY and SVGEGT. CDR3 sequence reads: CASSYPWGGARDEQFF. CDR3 nucleotides: TGTGCCAGCAGTTACCCGTGGGGGGGGGCACGTGATGAGCAGTTCTTC.

V usage is TRBV6-4 and J usage is TRBJ1-5; D remains ambiguous. Trimming removed 3 bases at V and 8 bases at J, with 11 bases between. Per germline, CDR1 MRHNA and CDR2 SNTAGT. There are 13 residues in the CDR3. The CDR3 reads CASSDGFEKPQHF. Written as DNA, the CDR3 is TGTGCCAGCAGTGATGGGTTCGAGAAGCCCCAGCATTTT.

The CDR3 nucleotides read TGTGCCAGCAGCTCATACAGGGGGCGAAGCACTGAAGCTTTCTTT. It codes for CASSSYRGRSTEAFF. This chain joins TRBV5-6 and TRBJ1-1; 9 bases agree with TRBD1. V dropped 3 bases and J dropped 4; count of bases not matched to a gene: 7. From germline, CDR1 is SGHDT and CDR2 YYEEEE. The CDR3 is 15 residues long.

This clonotype was detected only a few times. The rearrangement uses TRBV27 and TRBJ2-5; D gene unclear. V shed 5 bases and J shed 0 bases, with 7 bases lying between them. CDR3 length: 13 amino acids. Germline assignment: CDR1 MNHEY and CDR2 SMNVEV (reference sequence). The CDR3: CASSPSYQETQYF. The CDR3 nucleotides read TGTGCCAGCAGTCCCTCGTACCAAGAGACCCAGTACTTC.